This passage covers 23 T cell receptor beta chains from one sample sequenced in a study of cytomegalovirus exposure and HLA in healthy donors. PCR used 60 Vbeta primers and 13 Jbeta primers. Produced via immunoSEQ multiplex PCR; TCRdb's table is partial and in-frame only. The table records some 130,000 clones, approximately 80% of them present only once. Sequencing was done on a sample of PBMCs. These receptors all stem from a male donor in good health and CMV-seropositive.

The V call is TRBV28, the J call TRBJ2-7, with 8 positions matching TRBD2. V shed 7 bases, J shed 4 bases, and the junction held 9 bases outside the gene matches. The CDR3 sequence is 14 residues long. CDR1 is MDHEN, CDR2 SYDVKM, per germline. The CDR3 sequence: CASTPGGRKYEQYF. The CDR3 DNA follows: TGTGCCAGCACCCCGGGGGGGAGGAAATACGAGCAGTACTTC. The full variable domain, its missing parts supplied by reference TRBV28 and TRBJ2-7, is DVKVTQSSRYLVKRTGEKVFLECVQDMDHENMFWYRQDPGLGLRLIYFSYDVKMKEKGDIPEGYSVSREKKERFSLILESASTNQTSMYLCASTPGGRKYEQYFGPGTRLTVT.

The chain employs TRBV28 and TRBJ2-7, with D possibly being TRBD1 (6 bases). CDR1 and CDR2 (germline): MDHEN, SYDVKM. This CDR3 spans 13 amino acids. Deletions cut 5 bases from V and 4 bases from J, with 12 bases between. The CDR3 sequence: CASSLTGYYEQYF. CDR3 nucleotide sequence: TGTGCCAGCAGTCTGACAGGTTATTACGAGCAGTACTTC.

V and J are TRBV28 and TRBJ1-1, with a possible D match to TRBD1 (5 bases). The V and J ends lost 1 base and 4 bases respectively, with 13 bases between them. This CDR3 comprises 15 residues. Germline-derived CDR1 and CDR2 are MDHEN and SYDVKM. The CDR3 reads CASSLLGGAVTEAFF. As DNA, the CDR3 is TGTGCCAGCAGTTTATTAGGTGGGGCGGTCACTGAAGCTTTCTTT.

The chain couples TRBV27 to TRBJ2-7; 8 positions match TRBD1. The V gene end was trimmed by 5 bases and the J gene end by 5 bases; junction bases not matched to a gene: 11. Germline lookup yields CDR1 MNHEY and CDR2 SMNVEV (reference sequence). There are 15 residues in the CDR3. This chain's CDR3 is CASSPLGQETNEQYF. The CDR3 bases are TGTGCCAGCAGTCCCCTGGGACAGGAGACCAACGAGCAGTACTTC.

The V call is TRBV10-3, the J call TRBJ2-1; 12 bases align to TRBD2. The CDR3 consists of 19 residues. With V trimmed by 4 bases and J by 0 bases, 10 bases remained unmatched. Germline V gene sequence: CDR1 ENHRY, CDR2 SYGVKD. CDR3 amino acids: CAISASGTSGPHSYNEQFF. The CDR3 region has the DNA TGTGCCATCAGTGCTTCCGGGACTAGCGGGCCACACTCCTACAATGAGCAGTTCTTC.

In its sample, this clone was seen a few times. This chain links TRBV6-1 with TRBJ2-1; D unresolved. The CDR3 length is 17 residues. V was pared by 4 bases and J by 0 bases, with 16 bases between. Germline loops: CDR1 MNHNS, CDR2 SASEGT. CDR3 coding DNA: TGTGCCAGCAGTGGTCTCCCCCACGTGAGCTCCTACAATGAGCAGTTCTTC. Translation: CASSGLPHVSSYNEQFF.

V gene TRBV14 combines with J gene TRBJ1-1; D may be TRBD1 (6 bases). Germline assignment: CDR1 SGHDN and CDR2 FVKESK. Trimming shortened V by 4 bases and J by 0 bases, and 12 bases separated the two germline ends. The CDR3 is 15 residues long. The CDR3 here is CASSPVTGMNTEAFF. The CDR3 region has the DNA TGTGCCAGCAGCCCAGTGACAGGAATGAACACTGAAGCTTTCTTT.

The CDR3 bases are TGCAGCGTCCTGCTGAGCGGAAGTCCCACTGAAAAACTGTTTTTT. Its translation: CSVLLSGSPTEKLFF. The chain carries TRBV29-1 and TRBJ1-4; D is uncertain. This CDR3 has 15 residues. V shed 6 bases and J shed 7 bases, with 21 bases lying between them. Germline values: CDR1 SQVTM, CDR2 ANQGSEA.

The chain couples TRBV6-1 to TRBJ2-5, with a tentative D call TRBD2 (6 bases). This CDR3 is 14 amino acids long. In germline, CDR1 is MNHNS, CDR2 SASEGT. Trimming pared 5 bases from V and 3 bases from J, leaving 13 bases between. The DNA for the CDR3 is TGTGCCAGCAGTCAGGGACTCGCCAAAGAGACCCAGTACTTC. This encodes CASSQGLAKETQYF.

CDR3 residues: CASTLGGGTDTQYF. In nucleotides, the CDR3 is TGTGCCAGCACCTTGGGCGGGGGCACAGATACGCAGTATTTT. The V gene is TRBV11-2, the J gene TRBJ2-3; possibly TRBD2 for D (6 bases). The V end lost 7 bases, the J end lost 1 base, and 12 bases lay between the germline ends. The CDR3 is 14 residues long. Per germline, CDR1 SGHAT and CDR2 FQNNGV.

The chain couples TRBV18 to TRBJ2-2; 11 bases align to TRBD2. With V trimmed by 1 base and J by 3 bases, 1 base remained unmatched. Germline CDR1 KGHSH, CDR2 LQKENI. This CDR3 region has 16 residues. The CDR3 DNA follows: TGTGCCAGCTCACCACTAGCGGGAGGGGACACCGGGGAGCTGTTTTTT. Protein: CASSPLAGGDTGELFF.

This CDR3 is CAISERDRGLYGYTF. In DNA form, the CDR3 reads TGTGCCATCAGTGAGAGGGACAGGGGCCTCTATGGCTACACCTTC. The J gene is TRBJ1-2, the V gene TRBV10-3; 10 positions agree with TRBD1. Germline values: CDR1 ENHRY, CDR2 SYGVKD. Losses at the gene ends were 2 bases for V and 4 bases for J; bases not matched to a gene: 4. This CDR3 region has 15 residues.

V usage is TRBV28 and J usage is TRBJ2-1, with 10 positions matching TRBD2. The CDR3 loop spans 16 amino acids. From germline, CDR1 is MDHEN and CDR2 SYDVKM. With V trimmed by 5 bases and J by 7 bases, 11 bases remained unmatched. CDR3 loop: CASSEDLAGDGNEQFF. DNA of the CDR3: TGTGCCAGCAGTGAGGATCTAGCGGGAGACGGGAATGAGCAGTTCTTC.

CDR3 sequence: CASSLRLAGGQETQYF. The CDR3, as DNA: TGTGCCAGCAGCTTGCGACTAGCGGGAGGTCAAGAGACCCAGTACTTC. The rearrangement links TRBV5-4 to TRBJ2-5; 13 bases align to TRBD2. V trimming: 1 base; J trimming: 2 bases; junction bases outside the gene matches: 2. Germline CDR1 and CDR2: SGHNT and YYREEE (reference sequence). CDR3 length: 16 residues.

The chain combines TRBV5-6 with TRBJ2-3; 8 bases agree with TRBD2. The CDR3 covers 15 residues. Trimming removed 4 bases from V and 4 bases from J; junction bases left unmatched: 8. Germline V gene data show CDR1 as SGHDT and CDR2 as YYEEEE. The CDR3 nucleotides are TGTGCCAGCAGCCCACAAGCGGGGGTCCCAGATACGCAGTATTTT. Protein product: CASSPQAGVPDTQYF. The full variable domain, rest sourced from reference TRBV5-6 and TRBJ2-3, is DAGVTQSPTHLIKTRGQQVTLRCSPKSGHDTVSWYQQALGQGPQFIFQYYEEEERQRGNFPDRFSGHQFPNYSSELNVNALLLGDSALYLCASSPQAGVPDTQYFGPGTRLTVL.

The CDR3 protein is CAISQVPYEQYF. The CDR3 DNA is TGTGCCATCAGCCAGGTTCCATACGAGCAGTACTTC. The J gene is TRBJ2-7, the V gene TRBV10-3; D unresolved. Germline CDR1 ENHRY, CDR2 SYGVKD. Between the trimmed V and J ends, which lost 6 bases and 4 bases, there was a span of 10 bases. This CDR3 contains 12 residues.

The chain uses TRBV27 and TRBJ2-5; the match to TRBD2 covers 7 bases. Germline assignment: CDR1 MNHEY and CDR2 SMNVEV (reference sequence). Losses at the gene ends were 2 bases for V and 1 base for J; bases not matched to a gene: 7. This CDR3 is built from 16 residues. CDR3 sequence (DNA): TGTGCCAGCAGTTTAGGGACTACCGTTAGCCAAGAGACCCAGTACTTC. Translation gives CASSLGTTVSQETQYF.

This clone came up a few times. The genes are TRBV5-1 and TRBJ2-6; no firm D call. Deletions cut 1 base from V and 1 base from J, with 9 bases between. This CDR3 comprises 16 residues. Germline V gene data show CDR1 as SGHRS and CDR2 as YFSETQ. This chain's CDR3 is CASSLLTQSGANVLTF. The CDR3 DNA sequence: TGCGCCAGCAGCTTGTTGACTCAGTCTGGGGCCAACGTCCTGACTTTC.

The chain employs TRBV10-3 and TRBJ1-2, with D unclear. The germline V gene encodes CDR1 ENHRY and CDR2 SYGVKD. The CDR3 totals 13 residues. Trimming left V 3 bases short and J 5 bases short, with 10 bases between. The CDR3 loop is CAISDGMVYGYTF. CDR3 nucleotide sequence: TGTGCCATCAGTGACGGGATGGTGTATGGCTACACCTTC.

The chain is built from TRBV5-1 and TRBJ2-3, with D possibly TRBD2 on 6 matching bases. Trimming pared 2 bases from V and 6 bases from J, leaving 13 bases between. The CDR3 is 14 residues long. Germline CDR1 reads SGHRS; CDR2 reads YFSETQ. This chain's CDR3 is CASSFLASADTQYF. In nucleotides, the CDR3 is TGCGCCAGCAGCTTTTTGGCTAGCGCGGATACGCAGTATTTT.

The gene calls are TRBV7-8 and TRBJ1-2; tentatively, D is TRBD1 (6 bases). Deletions cut 4 bases from V and 7 bases from J, with 25 bases between. Germline V gene lookup returns CDR1 SGHVS and CDR2 FQNEAQ. The CDR3 runs 17 residues. The CDR3 DNA reads as TGTGCCAGCAGCTACGAACCGGAGGGGGGGCTTCGGGTTGGCTACACCTTC. Its protein is CASSYEPEGGLRVGYTF.

This rearrangement joins TRBV4-2 to TRBJ2-1, with 8 bases matching TRBD2. Germline V gene data show CDR1 as LGHNA and CDR2 as YNFKEQ. The CDR3 length is 16 residues. J was trimmed by 5 bases and V by 0 bases; bases with no gene match: 6. DNA for the CDR3: TGTGCCAGCAGCCAAGATTTCGGGGGGGCCCACAATGAGCAGTTCTTC. Translating gives CASSQDFGGAHNEQFF.

V is TRBV6-4 and J is TRBJ2-2; D remains unclear. This CDR3 contains 15 residues. Trimming took off 5 bases at V and 1 base at J, with 11 bases between the two ends. Per germline, CDR1 MRHNA and CDR2 SNTAGT. CDR3 nucleotides: TGTGCCAGCAGTCCCTACCACGAGAACACCGGGGAGCTGTTTTTT. It codes for CASSPYHENTGELFF.